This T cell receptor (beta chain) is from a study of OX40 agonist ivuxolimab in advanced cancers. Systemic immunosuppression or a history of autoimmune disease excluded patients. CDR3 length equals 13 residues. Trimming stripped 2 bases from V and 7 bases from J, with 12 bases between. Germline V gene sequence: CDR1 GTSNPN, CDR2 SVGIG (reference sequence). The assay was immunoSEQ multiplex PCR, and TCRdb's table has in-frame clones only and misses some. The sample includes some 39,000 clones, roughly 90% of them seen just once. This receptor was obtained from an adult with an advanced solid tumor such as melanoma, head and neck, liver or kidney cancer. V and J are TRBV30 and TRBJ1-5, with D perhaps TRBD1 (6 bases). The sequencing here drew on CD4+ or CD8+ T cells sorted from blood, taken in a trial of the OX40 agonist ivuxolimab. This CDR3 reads CAWSNRAGQPQHF. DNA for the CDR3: TGTGCCTGGAGTAACAGGGCTGGCCAGCCCCAGCATTTT.